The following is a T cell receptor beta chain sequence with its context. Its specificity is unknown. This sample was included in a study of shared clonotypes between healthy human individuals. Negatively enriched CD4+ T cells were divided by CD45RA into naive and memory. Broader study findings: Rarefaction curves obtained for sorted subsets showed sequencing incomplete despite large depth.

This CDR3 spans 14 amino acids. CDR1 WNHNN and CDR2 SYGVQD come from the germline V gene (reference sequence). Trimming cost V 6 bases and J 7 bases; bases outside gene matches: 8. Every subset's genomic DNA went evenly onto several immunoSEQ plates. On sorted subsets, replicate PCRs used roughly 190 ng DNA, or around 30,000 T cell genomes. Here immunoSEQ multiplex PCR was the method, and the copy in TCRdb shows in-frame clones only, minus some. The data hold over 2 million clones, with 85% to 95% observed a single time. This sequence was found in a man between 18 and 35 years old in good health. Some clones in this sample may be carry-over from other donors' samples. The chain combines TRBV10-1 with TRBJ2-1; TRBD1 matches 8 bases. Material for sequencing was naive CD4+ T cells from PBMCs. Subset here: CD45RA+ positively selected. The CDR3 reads CASSTQGAENEQFF. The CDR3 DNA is TGCGCCAGCAGCACGCAGGGGGCGGAAAATGAGCAGTTCTTC.